These 24 T cell receptor beta chains were all obtained from the same sample, sequenced in a study of T cell changes during pregnancy in multiple sclerosis. Measured with immunoSEQ multiplex PCR; TCRdb has only the in-frame clones, and not every one. The table has roughly 17,000 clones, 85% to 90% seen once. The specimen comprised CD8+ T cells from peripheral blood mononuclear cells, sampled after pregnancy. The receptors were sampled from a female donor with multiple sclerosis, enrolled in a pregnancy study.

This chain connects TRBV9 to TRBJ2-2; TRBD1 is a possible D gene (5 bases). Germline lookup yields CDR1 SGDLS and CDR2 YYNGEE. The CDR3 contains 14 residues. V gave up 6 bases and J gave up 5 bases, with 14 bases separating them. The chain's CDR3 is CASTGHGETGELFF. The CDR3 bases are TGTGCCAGCACCGGACACGGAGAGACCGGGGAGCTGTTTTTT.

The genes are TRBV7-9 and TRBJ2-2; possibly TRBD2 for D (6 bases). From germline, CDR1 is SEHNR and CDR2 FQNEAQ (reference sequence). The CDR3 contains 17 residues. Trimming removed 1 base at V and 7 bases at J, with 19 bases between. The CDR3 sequence: CASSLDSREENDGELFF. CDR3 nucleotide sequence: TGTGCCAGCAGCTTAGACTCGAGGGAGGAGAACGACGGGGAGCTGTTTTTT.

The chain joins TRBV6-1 to TRBJ1-1, with a possible D match to TRBD1 (6 bases). V was pared by 1 base and J by 8 bases, with 8 bases between. In germline, CDR1 is MNHNS, CDR2 SASEGT. The length of the CDR3 is 12 residues. The chain's CDR3 is CASSEVGTEAFF. DNA for the CDR3: TGTGCCAGCAGTGAAGTAGGGACAGAAGCTTTCTTT.

This clone was seen only once. The rearrangement joins TRBV10-3 to TRBJ2-1, with TRBD2 identical over 10 bases. The CDR3 spans 15 residues. V lost 4 bases and J lost 8; bases outside the gene matches: 8. The germline V gene has CDR1 ENHRY and CDR2 SYGVKD. In nucleotides, the CDR3 is TGTGCCATCAGTGGGGTCCGGACTAGCGGTTATGAGCAGTTCTTC. Its protein product is CAISGVRTSGYEQFF.

This clone ranks as medium-sized. The chain carries TRBV7-3 and TRBJ1-2; D uncertain. The CDR3 loop spans 13 amino acids. CDR1 and CDR2 from the germline V gene are SGHTA and FQGTGA. Between the trimmed V and J ends, which lost 5 bases and 0 bases, there was a span of 7 bases. The CDR3 protein is CASSPGTNYGYTF. CDR3 coding DNA: TGTGCCAGCAGCCCCGGGACTAACTATGGCTACACCTTC.

The chain employs TRBV9 and TRBJ2-7; 15 bases fit TRBD2. Germline V gene lookup returns CDR1 SGDLS and CDR2 YYNGEE. V gave up 5 bases and J gave up 5 bases; unmatched junction bases: 5. There are 15 residues in the CDR3. DNA of the CDR3: TGTGCCAGCAGTCGGACTAGCGGGGGGGCTGACGAGCAGTACTTC. Its translation is CASSRTSGGADEQYF.

The rearrangement joins TRBV27 to TRBJ2-1; no reliable D call. V was pared by 0 bases and J by 2 bases, with 5 bases between. CDR1 and CDR2 from the germline V gene are MNHEY and SMNVEV (reference sequence). The CDR3 extends over 14 amino acids. CDR3: CASSLSTAYNEQFF. CDR3 nucleotide sequence: TGTGCCAGCAGTTTATCAACAGCCTACAATGAGCAGTTCTTC.

Notes on this clone: This may arise from a read error, as a much more abundant clone is one base away. The J gene is TRBJ1-1, the V gene TRBV28, with no clear D. Trimming cost V 3 bases and J 1 base, with 6 bases left between them. Germline V lookup: CDR1 MDHEN, CDR2 SYDVKM. The CDR3 totals 13 residues. The CDR3 DNA reads TGTGCCAGCAGTTTCACAGAGAACACTGAAGCTTTCTTT. Translated: CASSFTENTEAFF.

V is TRBV6-5 and J is TRBJ1-4, with TRBD1 identical over 10 bases. The ends lost 5 bases at V and 7 bases at J; junction bases unmatched: 7. The CDR3 sequence is 15 residues long. Germline-derived CDR1 and CDR2 are MNHEY and SVGAGI. CDR3 nucleotide sequence: TGTGCCAGCAGTGACTGGACAGGGGGAAGTGAAAAACTGTTTTTT. Translating gives CASSDWTGGSEKLFF.

This clone showed up many times. The rearrangement uses TRBV14 and TRBJ2-3, with 12 bases fitting TRBD2. CDR1 is SGHDN and CDR2 is FVKESK in the germline V gene. V trimming: 3 bases; J trimming: 6 bases; junction bases outside the gene matches: 7. This CDR3 comprises 16 residues. The CDR3 DNA follows: TGTGCCAGCAGCCACCAACTAGCGGGAGGCCCGGATACGCAGTATTTT. Its protein is CASSHQLAGGPDTQYF.

This clone was picked up one time. CDR3 sequence reads: CASSETGAIYGGYTF. The CDR3, as DNA: TGTGCCAGCAGCGAAACAGGGGCTATATATGGTGGCTACACCTTC. The chain joins TRBV7-2 to TRBJ1-2; 7 nucleotides match TRBD1. Per the germline V gene, CDR1 is SGHTA and CDR2 is FQGNSA. This CDR3 is 15 amino acids long. Germline trimming cut 5 bases from V and 7 bases from J; bases unmatched to any gene: 13.

The genes are TRBV5-8 and TRBJ2-7, with a weak D call TRBD2 (6 bases). This CDR3 has 14 amino acids. In germline, CDR1 is SGHTS, CDR2 YDEGEE. V was shortened by 3 bases and J by 3 bases, with 13 bases between the two germline ends. CDR3 residues: CASSYRDSFYEQYF. CDR3 DNA sequence: TGTGCCAGCAGCTACCGGGACTCCTTCTACGAGCAGTACTTC.

This chain joins TRBV7-3 and TRBJ2-2; D is unclear. Germline values: CDR1 SGHTA, CDR2 FQGTGA. The CDR3 spans 15 residues. Trimming left V 5 bases short and J 0 bases short, with 10 bases between. CDR3: CASSPPSANTGELFF. The CDR3 region has the DNA TGTGCCAGCAGCCCCCCATCGGCGAACACCGGGGAGCTGTTTTTT.

This clone was counted only a few times. The chain joins TRBV15 to TRBJ1-6, with D unclear. The CDR3 is 14 residues long. With 1 base removed from V and 7 bases from J, the gap between germline ends came to 8 bases. CDR1 and CDR2 (germline): LNHNV, YYDKDF (reference sequence). Written as DNA, the CDR3 is TGTGCCACCAGCAGAGGGCAAGAAAATTCACCCCTCCACTTT. Protein sequence: CATSRGQENSPLHF.

The V gene is TRBV2, the J gene TRBJ2-1; TRBD2 is a possible D gene (6 bases). This CDR3 comprises 18 residues. The V and J ends lost 6 bases and 7 bases respectively, with 28 bases between them. Germline V CDR1 and CDR2: SNHLY, FYNNEI. CDR3 DNA: TGTGCCAGCAGGGACCCCTATTTAGCGGACAACAAAGGGAATGAGCAGTTCTTC. It codes for CASRDPYLADNKGNEQFF.

The chain combines TRBV5-1 with TRBJ2-4; 7 nucleotides align to TRBD2. The CDR3 totals 14 residues. J lost 8 bases, V lost 5 bases, and 10 bases had no gene match. In germline, CDR1 is SGHRS, CDR2 YFSETQ. CDR3 sequence: CASRGRERSDIQYF. The CDR3 bases are TGCGCCAGCAGGGGGCGGGAGCGGTCTGACATTCAGTACTTC.

This chain uses TRBV5-4 with TRBJ2-1; D is unresolved. Germline CDR1 SGHNT, CDR2 YYREEE (reference sequence). The V end lost 4 bases, the J end lost 7 bases, and 9 bases lay between the germline ends. This CDR3 region has 12 residues. CDR3 DNA sequence: TGTGCCAGCAGCCCGATCGGGAATGAGCAGTTCTTC. This translates into CASSPIGNEQFF.

This rearrangement joins TRBV28 to TRBJ2-6; possibly TRBD1 for D (6 bases). CDR1 and CDR2 (germline): MDHEN, SYDVKM. The CDR3 consists of 16 residues. The ends were cut back, 5 bases at V and 1 base at J, with 12 bases in the middle. The CDR3 DNA sequence: TGTGCCAGCAGTCCCAATGGACAGTCTGGGGCCAACGTCCTGACTTTC. It specifies CASSPNGQSGANVLTF.

V and J are TRBV7-2 and TRBJ2-1; no clear D. Trimming took off 10 bases at V and 4 bases at J, with 11 bases between the two ends. The V gene's germline CDR1 is SGHTA and CDR2 FQGNSA. The CDR3 runs 12 residues. DNA for the CDR3: TGTGCCACCTCGCCGGAGTACAATGAGCAGTTCTTC. It encodes CATSPEYNEQFF.

This clone has just a few counts. The gene calls are TRBV7-8 and TRBJ2-1, with TRBD2 as a possible D gene (6 bases). This CDR3 spans 14 amino acids. Germline V gene sequence: CDR1 SGHVS, CDR2 FQNEAQ. V was clipped by 0 bases and J by 6 bases, with 9 bases between them. DNA for the CDR3: TGTGCCAGCAGCTTAGCGCGGGGACCCAATGAGCAGTTCTTC. It encodes CASSLARGPNEQFF.

The rearrangement joins TRBV13 to TRBJ1-1; 7 bases align to TRBD1. This CDR3 is 14 amino acids long. Germline V lookup: CDR1 PRHDT, CDR2 FYEKMQ (reference sequence). V lost 1 base to trimming and J lost 2 bases; unmatched junction nucleotides: 1. CDR3 sequence (DNA): TGTGCCAGCAGCTTAGACAGGGGCAACACTGAAGCTTTCTTT. Amino acid sequence: CASSLDRGNTEAFF. The whole variable domain, filled in from reference TRBV13 and TRBJ1-1, reads AAGVIQSPRHLIKEKRETATLKCYPIPRHDTVYWYQQGPGQDPQFLISFYEKMQSDKGSIPDRFSAQQFSDYHSELNMSSLELGDSALYFCASSLDRGNTEAFFGQGTRLTVV.

This sequence joins TRBV4-1 and TRBJ2-3; tentative D call: TRBD1 (8 bases). Germline V CDR1 and CDR2: MGHRA, YSYEKL. The CDR3 spans 14 residues. Trimming took 1 base from V and 7 from J, leaving 12 bases between them. CDR3: CASSQGTGTNTQYF. CDR3 DNA: TGCGCCAGCAGCCAAGGGACAGGGACTAATACGCAGTATTTT.

The chain links TRBV4-3 to TRBJ2-3, with D perhaps matching TRBD2 (7 bases). This CDR3 contains 16 residues. Germline V CDR1 and CDR2: LGHNA, YSLEER. Trimming left V 0 bases short and J 0 bases short, with 10 bases between. DNA of the CDR3: TGCGCCAGCAGCCAAGATACGGGGGGCAGCACAGATACGCAGTATTTT. Translating gives CASSQDTGGSTDTQYF.

The chain recombines TRBV4-3 with TRBJ2-7; a weak D match, TRBD2 (5 bases). Between the trimmed V and J ends, which lost 0 bases and 3 bases, there was a span of 9 bases. The CDR3 sequence is 14 residues long. Per the germline V gene, CDR1 is LGHNA and CDR2 is YSLEER. The CDR3 sequence: CASSQDPGYYEQYF. The CDR3 coding sequence is TGCGCCAGCAGCCAAGATCCGGGGTACTACGAGCAGTACTTC.